The 21 T cell receptor beta chains below come from one sample, sequenced in a study of blood T cell repertoires in COVID-19. The method was immunoSEQ multiplex PCR; TCRdb's version includes in-frame clones alone and lacks a portion of them. This repertoire shows under 200,000 clones, roughly 85% found once; its top ten account for about 20%. Sequences were obtained from PBMCs or T cells enriched from blood (not recorded which). These receptors were obtained from a woman between 70 and 85 years old in a cohort exposed to, infected with or recovered from COVID-19 (not recorded which).

The rearrangement links TRBV28 to TRBJ1-2; a possible D gene is TRBD1 (6 bases). Germline CDR1 and CDR2: MDHEN and SYDVKM. V dropped 3 bases and J dropped 3 bases, with 8 bases sitting between them. This CDR3 is 13 amino acids long. The CDR3 sequence: CASSLGTHYGYTF. DNA of the CDR3: TGTGCCAGCAGTTTGGGGACACACTATGGCTACACCTTC.

The V call is TRBV4-2, the J call TRBJ2-3, with D possibly matching TRBD2 (5 bases). The CDR3 has 19 residues. CDR1 and CDR2 (germline): LGHNA, YNFKEQ. V lost 0 bases to trimming and J lost 4 bases, with 23 bases between them. The CDR3 sequence is CASSQDLTRAEVPADTQYF. Here the CDR3 DNA reads TGTGCCAGCAGCCAAGATCTGACCCGAGCGGAGGTCCCCGCAGATACGCAGTATTTT.

The gene calls are TRBV27 and TRBJ1-1; TRBD1 matches 8 bases. V trimming: 6 bases; J trimming: 4 bases; junction bases outside the gene matches: 13. This CDR3 is 16 amino acids long. Germline V gene lookup returns CDR1 MNHEY and CDR2 SMNVEV (reference sequence). The CDR3 loop is CASRGRDRREFTEAFF. The CDR3 coding sequence is TGTGCCAGCAGGGGCCGGGACAGGCGAGAGTTCACTGAAGCTTTCTTT.

This clone has a handful of counts. The chain joins TRBV7-3 to TRBJ2-6, with 9 nucleotides matching TRBD1. This CDR3 is 18 amino acids long. Germline trimming cut 0 bases from V and 3 bases from J; bases unmatched to any gene: 6. CDR1 and CDR2 (germline): SGHTA, FQGTGA. The chain's CDR3 is CASSLTGTGFGGANVLTF. The CDR3, as DNA: TGTGCCAGCAGCTTAACGGGGACAGGGTTCGGTGGGGCCAACGTCCTGACTTTC.

The rearrangement joins TRBV28 to TRBJ1-4; D remains unclear. V lost 3 bases, J lost 0 bases, and 11 bases lay in between. Germline values: CDR1 MDHEN, CDR2 SYDVKM. This CDR3 is built from 16 residues. The CDR3 DNA reads TGTGCCAGCAGTTTGGACGGAGGTGCAACTAATGAAAAACTGTTTTTT. Protein product: CASSLDGGATNEKLFF.

The chain is built from TRBV30 and TRBJ2-7, with D possibly being TRBD2 (5 bases). The CDR3 totals 15 residues. V shed 0 bases and J shed 5 bases, with 17 bases lying between them. The germline V gene encodes CDR1 GTSNPN and CDR2 SVGIG (reference sequence). The CDR3 DNA reads as TGTGCCTGGAGTGTACCCGGAGGAGGTAACGACGAGCAGTACTTC. Protein product: CAWSVPGGGNDEQYF.

V is TRBV10-3 and J is TRBJ1-5, with D maybe TRBD1 (5 bases). The CDR3 is 15 amino acids. V was cut by 4 bases and J by 0 bases, with 10 bases left in between. Germline CDR1 and CDR2: ENHRY and SYGVKD. DNA for the CDR3: TGTGCCATCAGTGTGGAGGGGACTAGCAATCAGCCCCAGCATTTT. This gives the protein CAISVEGTSNQPQHF.

The chain recombines TRBV19 with TRBJ2-7; D perhaps matches TRBD2 (6 bases). V was shortened by 3 bases and J by 6 bases, with 12 bases between the two germline ends. Germline V gives CDR1 LNHDA, CDR2 SQIVND (reference sequence). The CDR3 extends over 13 amino acids. The CDR3: CASSMIIGGEQYF. The CDR3 region has the DNA TGTGCCAGTAGTATGATCATCGGGGGCGAGCAGTACTTC.

Only a few counts were recorded for this clone. This rearrangement joins TRBV28 to TRBJ2-5; D is uncertain. The CDR3 has 11 amino acids. From germline, CDR1 is MDHEN and CDR2 SYDVKM. V was clipped by 7 bases and J by 5 bases, with 8 bases between them. The CDR3 DNA follows: TGTGCCAGCATAGTCGGGGAGACCCAGTACTTC. As protein: CASIVGETQYF. The full variable domain, with the rest looked up from reference TRBV28 and TRBJ2-5, is DVKVTQSSRYLVKRTGEKVFLECVQDMDHENMFWYRQDPGLGLRLIYFSYDVKMKEKGDIPEGYSVSREKKERFSLILESASTNQTSMYLCASIVGETQYFGPGTRLLVL.

The V and J genes are TRBV19 and TRBJ2-5, with 10 positions matching TRBD2. Germline V gene data show CDR1 as LNHDA and CDR2 as SQIVND (reference sequence). The V segment lost 6 bases and the J segment 0 bases; nucleotides outside the gene matches: 7. CDR3 length: 16 residues. The CDR3 here is CASSPGTSANQETQYF. CDR3 nucleotides: TGTGCCAGTAGCCCAGGGACTAGCGCCAACCAAGAGACCCAGTACTTC.

J is TRBJ1-5 and V is TRBV12-5; a weak D match, TRBD1 (5 bases). Trimming removed 6 bases from V and 5 bases from J, with 11 bases in between. Per the germline V gene, CDR1 is LGHNT and CDR2 is FRNRAP. There are 13 residues in the CDR3. The CDR3 DNA is TGTGCTAGTGGAGGGGTCGAGGATCAGCCCCAGCATTTT. Translating gives CASGGVEDQPQHF.

The V and J genes are TRBV18 and TRBJ2-6, with D unclear. This CDR3 contains 17 residues. V lost 4 bases and J 0 bases, leaving 13 bases between the germline ends. Germline CDR1 KGHSH, CDR2 LQKENI. The CDR3 sequence: CASSRSLESSGANVLTF. DNA of the CDR3: TGTGCCAGCTCACGAAGCTTGGAGAGCTCTGGGGCCAACGTCCTGACTTTC.

This chain connects TRBV27 to TRBJ2-1, with D unresolved. The V and J ends lost 5 bases and 1 base respectively, with 12 bases between them. CDR1 and CDR2 from the germline V gene are MNHEY and SMNVEV (reference sequence). This CDR3 has 15 amino acids. The DNA of the CDR3 is TGTGCCAGCAGTCCCCTTAGCCAGTCCTACAATGAGCAGTTCTTC. Translation gives CASSPLSQSYNEQFF.

This clone showed up just once. V usage is TRBV27 and J usage is TRBJ1-4; the D gene is possibly TRBD1 (5 bases). The CDR3 is made up of 14 amino acids. The germline V gene encodes CDR1 MNHEY and CDR2 SMNVEV (reference sequence). Trimming took off 4 bases at V and 2 bases at J, with 8 bases between the two ends. For the CDR3, the DNA is TGTGCCAGCAGTTCCCGGGGGACTAATGAAAAACTGTTTTTT. Protein product: CASSSRGTNEKLFF.

The gene calls are TRBV19 and TRBJ1-1; a possible D gene is TRBD1 (5 bases). The CDR3 consists of 14 residues. Looked up from germline, CDR1 is LNHDA and CDR2 is SQIVND (reference sequence). V was pared by 1 base and J by 8 bases, with 14 bases between. CDR3 region: CASSIGGSAFEAFF. DNA of the CDR3: TGTGCCAGTAGTATAGGGGGCTCAGCATTCGAAGCTTTCTTT.

This clone was recorded a few times. The rearrangement uses TRBV6-5 and TRBJ1-3; 9 nucleotides match TRBD1. The CDR3 is made up of 15 amino acids. Germline values: CDR1 MNHEY, CDR2 SVGAGI. V trimming: 6 bases; J trimming: 4 bases; junction bases outside the gene matches: 7. The CDR3 bases are TGTGCCAGCAGCCTTGGGACAGGGAGAGGAAACACCATATATTTT. Translated, it gives CASSLGTGRGNTIYF.

The CDR3 reads CASSSAGTSDYEQFF. The CDR3 nucleotides read TGTGCCAGCAGCTCAGCCGGGACTAGCGATTATGAGCAGTTCTTC. The genes are TRBV5-4 and TRBJ2-1; 10 nucleotides match TRBD2. This CDR3 has 15 amino acids. Germline V lookup: CDR1 SGHNT, CDR2 YYREEE (reference sequence). V lost 3 bases, J lost 8 bases, and 8 bases stayed unmatched.

The chain recombines TRBV10-3 with TRBJ1-5; TRBD1 matches 8 bases. This CDR3 has 13 amino acids. CDR1 ENHRY and CDR2 SYGVKD come from the germline V gene. V shed 10 bases and J 7 bases; nucleotides not matched to a gene: 9. The CDR3 is CATRDRIDQPQHF. For the CDR3, the DNA is TGTGCCACCCGGGACAGGATCGACCAGCCCCAGCATTTT.

The V call is TRBV7-9, the J call TRBJ2-1, with 7 nucleotides matching TRBD1. The germline V gene has CDR1 SEHNR and CDR2 FQNEAQ (reference sequence). V shed 6 bases, J shed 3 bases, and the junction held 8 bases outside the gene matches. CDR3 length: 15 residues. The CDR3 sequence is CASSSPTGVYNEQFF. DNA of the CDR3: TGTGCCAGCAGTTCGCCCACAGGGGTCTACAATGAGCAGTTCTTC.

In regard to this clone: The same CDR3 is also encoded by other DNA sequences in this sample. The chain carries TRBV15 and TRBJ2-7; 9 bases are shared with TRBD2. Germline CDR1 and CDR2: LNHNV and YYDKDF (reference sequence). The junction had 1 base not matched to a gene; V was cut back by 1 base and J by 3 bases. The CDR3 is made up of 14 amino acids. The CDR3 here is CATSRGSGSYEQYF. The DNA for the CDR3 is TGTGCCACCAGCAGAGGTAGCGGGAGCTACGAGCAGTACTTC.

The chain couples TRBV24-1 to TRBJ1-2; D is unclear. The CDR3 covers 19 residues. V lost 3 bases and J lost 8, with 30 bases in between. CDR1 KGHDR and CDR2 SFDVKD come from the germline V gene. This chain's CDR3 is CATSDPGPHVGLPPGGYTF. As DNA, the CDR3 is TGTGCCACCAGTGATCCGGGCCCTCATGTCGGACTACCCCCGGGAGGCTACACCTTC.